What follows are 21 T cell receptor beta chains derived from one specimen sequenced in a study of vaccination and CD4 T cells after COVID-19. For these TCRs, the target antigens are not known. Time point indicated: late sampling 161 to 241 days after vaccination in a few convalescent patients. Treatment noted: roughly 11-day PBMC culture with coronavirus spike peptide pools or control peptides (ViraFEST assay). The Oncomine TCR Beta short-read assay was applied to DNA of cultured CD4+ T cells. MiXCR, applied by TCRdb to the PCR reads, yields one record per CDR3 protein. The top ten hold roughly a tenth of the sample, which has fewer than 25,000 distinct CDR3 sequences, around 42% seen once. The starting material was CD4+ T cells from blood, cultured in vitro, obtained about 7 months after SARS-CoV-2 vaccination. Source of these receptors: a human donor who had recovered from COVID-19.

This clonotype was seen only a few times. CDR3 sequence (DNA): TGTGCCAGCAGCCCCAGAAGGACAGGGTTGAGTCAGCCCCAGCATTTT. This sequence encodes CASSPRRTGLSQPQHF. V gene TRBV7-8 combines with J gene TRBJ1-5, with 8 bases matching TRBD1. J was trimmed by 6 bases and V by 5 bases; bases with no gene match: 12. Germline CDR1 SGHVS, CDR2 FQNEAQ. The CDR3 has 16 residues.

The V call is TRBV28, the J call TRBJ2-3; a weak D match, TRBD2 (5 bases). The CDR3 contains 13 residues. V gave up 4 bases and J gave up 3 bases, with 8 bases separating them. The V gene's germline CDR1 is MDHEN and CDR2 SYDVKM. In nucleotides, the CDR3 is TGTGCCAGCAGTTCCCCGGGAACAGATACGCAGTATTTT. Translated: CASSSPGTDTQYF.

This clonotype turned up a few times. The chain combines TRBV20-1 with TRBJ2-6, with unresolved D. V was shortened by 6 bases and J by 0 bases, with 9 bases between the two germline ends. The length of the CDR3 is 14 residues. The germline gives CDR1 DFQATT, CDR2 SNEGSKA (reference sequence). For the CDR3, the DNA is TGCAGTGCGAGGACCCTCTCTGGGGCCAACGTCCTGACTTTC. Protein sequence: CSARTLSGANVLTF.

CDR3 DNA: TGTGCCAGTAGTACCCCGGGACAGGGGTATTACAATGAGCAGTTCTTC. Translation gives CASSTPGQGYYNEQFF. J is TRBJ2-1 and V is TRBV19; 10 bases map to TRBD1. The CDR3 runs to 16 residues. In germline, CDR1 is LNHDA, CDR2 SQIVND (reference sequence). V gave up 4 bases and J gave up 4 bases; unmatched junction bases: 7.

V and J are TRBV27 and TRBJ2-7, with D tentatively TRBD1 (6 bases). The CDR3 consists of 13 residues. The V and J ends lost 9 bases and 2 bases respectively, with 14 bases between them. The V gene's germline CDR1 is MNHEY and CDR2 SMNVEV (reference sequence). As DNA, the CDR3 is TGTGCCAGAACCCAGGGGCCTACCTACGAGCAGTACTTC. It codes for CARTQGPTYEQYF.

The V and J genes are TRBV19 and TRBJ2-3, with TRBD2 identical over 12 bases. Losses at the gene ends were 5 bases for V and 6 bases for J; bases not matched to a gene: 6. CDR3 length: 15 amino acids. Germline lookup yields CDR1 LNHDA and CDR2 SQIVND (reference sequence). The CDR3 is CASSFTSGRIDTQYF. The CDR3, as DNA: TGTGCCAGTAGTTTTACTAGCGGGAGGATCGATACGCAGTATTTT.

This clonotype has a handful of counts. The J gene is TRBJ1-6, the V gene TRBV27, with 10 bases that match TRBD1. V lost 3 bases and J lost 10; bases outside the gene matches: 12. The germline gives CDR1 MNHEY, CDR2 SMNVEV (reference sequence). This CDR3 is 17 amino acids long. DNA for the CDR3: TGTGCCAGCAGTTTGCCCGGGACAGGGGAGTTATACTCACCCCTCCACTTT. Amino acid sequence: CASSLPGTGELYSPLHF.

This sequence joins TRBV18 and TRBJ2-7; unclear D gene. The germline V and J ends were trimmed by 0 bases and 8 bases, with 11 bases remaining between them. This CDR3 spans 13 amino acids. The germline gives CDR1 KGHSH, CDR2 LQKENI. CDR3 sequence (DNA): TGTGCCAGCTCACCACCGAGCGCTGGGCAGCAGTACTTC. Its protein is CASSPPSAGQQYF.

The chain has TRBV6-1 and TRBJ1-6, with D tentatively TRBD1 (6 bases). Germline lookup yields CDR1 MNHNS and CDR2 SASEGT. V was trimmed by 2 bases and J by 16 bases, leaving 24 bases between them. This CDR3 region has 16 residues. As DNA, the CDR3 is TGTGCCAGCAGTGAAATCATGGGACAAAGTTCGCCCTCGCTCCACTTT. Its protein product is CASSEIMGQSSPSLHF.

The chain couples TRBV20-1 to TRBJ1-6; TRBD1 matches at 7 bases. The germline V gene has CDR1 DFQATT and CDR2 SNEGSKA (reference sequence). The CDR3 is 16 amino acids. With 4 bases clipped from V and 0 bases from J, the junction kept 6 bases outside the gene matches. The CDR3 bases are TGCAGTGCTAAACCGGGACAGCCCTCCTATAATTCACCCCTCCACTTT. It translates to CSAKPGQPSYNSPLHF.

The V call is TRBV28, the J call TRBJ2-1; D is uncertain. The V gene lost 8 bases and the J gene lost 15 bases, with 23 bases spanning the gap. CDR1 is MDHEN and CDR2 is SYDVKM in the germline V gene. This CDR3 has 13 amino acids. In DNA, the CDR3 is TGTGCCAGCGGCCCCAGTTTAGGGCTTCGCGGGTTCTTC. It codes for CASGPSLGLRGFF.

This clonotype appeared a few times. The chain links TRBV7-9 to TRBJ1-1; 8 bases map to TRBD1. Germline lookup yields CDR1 SEHNR and CDR2 FQNEAQ (reference sequence). V gave up 4 bases and J gave up 2 bases; unmatched junction bases: 3. This CDR3 is 14 amino acids long. CDR3 nucleotide sequence: TGTGCCAGCAGCTCCGGGACAGGAAACACTGAAGCTTTCTTT. This sequence encodes CASSSGTGNTEAFF.

This clonotype turned up a few times. The chain recombines TRBV6-1 with TRBJ1-2; TRBD1 might be the D (5 bases). V was cut by 7 bases and J by 5 bases, with 14 bases left in between. This CDR3 has 13 amino acids. From germline, CDR1 is MNHNS and CDR2 SASEGT. CDR3 sequence: CASIPREGYGYTF. The CDR3 nucleotides read TGTGCCAGCATCCCCAGGGAGGGTTATGGCTACACCTTC.

This clonotype was counted only a few times. The CDR3 nucleotides are TGCAGTGCTAGAGAGGGTGGGAAGGGCTACACCTTC. Protein sequence: CSAREGGKGYTF. This chain joins TRBV20-1 and TRBJ1-2, with D hard to call. Trimming pared 0 bases from V and 8 bases from J, leaving 10 bases between. The CDR3 runs to 12 residues. Germline-derived CDR1 and CDR2 are DFQATT and SNEGSKA (reference sequence).

DNA of the CDR3: TGTGCCAGCAGCTACCTAGGGCAGGATGAGCAGTTCTTC. Amino acid sequence: CASSYLGQDEQFF. The genes are TRBV7-9 and TRBJ2-1; the D is unclear. Trimming stripped 4 bases from V and 8 bases from J, with 12 bases between. The CDR3 consists of 13 residues. Looked up from germline, CDR1 is SEHNR and CDR2 is FQNEAQ (reference sequence).

This chain links TRBV28 with TRBJ1-5; TRBD1 aligns across 9 bases. CDR3 length: 14 amino acids. Looked up from germline, CDR1 is MDHEN and CDR2 is SYDVKM. The V segment lost 6 bases and the J segment 6 bases; nucleotides outside the gene matches: 6. The CDR3 sequence: CASRPGTGFQPQHF. For the CDR3, the DNA is TGTGCCAGCAGACCCGGGACAGGGTTTCAGCCCCAGCATTTT.

DNA of the CDR3: TGTGCCAGTCGCGGTATGTACAGGAATAGCAATCAGCCCCAGCATTTT. Residues: CASRGMYRNSNQPQHF. J is TRBJ1-5 and V is TRBV19, with D tentatively TRBD1 (5 bases). V lost 8 bases and J 0 bases, leaving 17 bases between the germline ends. Germline V gene lookup returns CDR1 LNHDA and CDR2 SQIVND (reference sequence). The CDR3 is made up of 16 amino acids.

In its sample, this clonotype was seen a few times. This chain's CDR3 is CASSFASGVVGQPQHF. As DNA, the CDR3 is TGTGCCAGCAGCTTTGCATCAGGGGTCGTGGGTCAGCCCCAGCATTTT. J is TRBJ1-5 and V is TRBV7-2; TRBD1 is a possible D gene (6 bases). Trimming took off 3 bases at V and 6 bases at J, with 18 bases between the two ends. There are 16 residues in the CDR3. Germline V CDR1 and CDR2: SGHTA, FQGNSA.

The chain recombines TRBV5-4 with TRBJ2-5, with TRBD2 matching 10 bases. The CDR3 totals 18 residues. The germline CDR1 and CDR2 sequences are SGHNT and YYREEE (reference sequence). The V gene end was trimmed by 4 bases and the J gene end by 4 bases; junction bases not matched to a gene: 16. CDR3 in amino acids: CASSAGTSESLKAETQYF. CDR3 DNA: TGTGCCAGCAGCGCGGGGACTAGCGAAAGTCTTAAGGCAGAGACCCAGTACTTC.

This clonotype was seen a handful of times. The chain employs TRBV20-1 and TRBJ1-2; the match to TRBD1 covers 10 bases. CDR1 and CDR2 from the germline V gene are DFQATT and SNEGSKA (reference sequence). The CDR3 is 12 amino acids. Trimming cost V 5 bases and J 8 bases; bases outside gene matches: 5. CDR3: CSARTGGYGYTF. CDR3 DNA: TGCAGTGCTCGGACAGGGGGATACGGCTACACCTTC.

In this sample, this clonotype turned up a few times. The chain couples TRBV28 to TRBJ1-6; D unresolved. CDR3 length equals 14 residues. Germline CDR1 MDHEN, CDR2 SYDVKM. Trimming took off 10 bases at V and 15 bases at J, with 25 bases between the two ends. CDR3 coding DNA: TGTGCCACCAACCGGATCGACGGGAATTCAGTCCTCCACTTT. Amino acid sequence: CATNRIDGNSVLHF.